This note documents a single T cell receptor beta chain sequence. What it binds is unknown. A multiplex PCR was run with 60 Vbeta primers and 13 Jbeta primers. Libraries were prepared by immunoSEQ multiplex PCR; TCRdb keeps only in-frame clonotypes and omits some of them. The sample carries under 250,000 clones, more than 75% recorded once. This entry belongs to a study of cytomegalovirus exposure and HLA in healthy donors. Study conclusions and caveats: 150 or so TCR beta chains were listed as cytomegalovirus-associated. What a later analysis reportedly showed was that an Asian-associated ancestry cluster had fewer N-insertions than the roughly 670-donor mean. Researchers reported in a later analysis that common viral pathogens appeared linked to several top clusters.

This clonotype was obtained from a male donor in good health and CMV-seronegative. The sequencing sample was made of PBMCs.

For the CDR3, the DNA is TGCAGCGTTAGAACAGGGTCGGGTCAGCCCCAGCATTTT. It codes for CSVRTGSGQPQHF. V gene TRBV29-1 combines with J gene TRBJ1-5, with D tentatively TRBD1 (6 bases). In germline, CDR1 is SQVTM, CDR2 ANQGSEA. The CDR3 is 13 residues long. The V and J ends lost 5 bases and 6 bases respectively, with 14 bases between them. Full variable domain (remainder filled in from reference TRBV29-1 and TRBJ1-5): SAVISQKPSRDICQRGTSLTIQCQVDSQVTMMFWYRQQPGQSLTLIATANQGSEATYESGFVIDKFPISRPNLTFSTLTVSNMSPEDSSIYLCSVRTGSGQPQHFGDGTRLSIL.